This T cell receptor beta chain was sequenced during a study of T cell changes during pregnancy in multiple sclerosis. Sequencing was performed with immunoSEQ multiplex PCR; in TCRdb, only in-frame clones are kept and a portion is missing. The table includes around 30,000 clones, around 90% detected once. The germline V gene has CDR1 MGHRA and CDR2 YSYEKL. The V segment lost 1 base and the J segment 3 bases; nucleotides outside the gene matches: 12. This CDR3 contains 17 residues. This clone has only one observation. Here the sequenced sample was CD8+ T cells from peripheral blood mononuclear cells, taken in the first trimester of pregnancy. This sequence was found in a female donor with multiple sclerosis, enrolled in a pregnancy study. This chain connects TRBV4-1 to TRBJ2-7, with TRBD2 matching over 7 bases. This chain's CDR3 is CASSQVRRGISVYEQYF. CDR3 coding DNA: TGCGCCAGCAGCCAAGTAAGGCGGGGGATCTCAGTCTACGAGCAGTACTTC.